The clone carrying this TCR beta chain has a single count. The sample comes from a study of blood T cell repertoires in COVID-19. CDR1 is SGDLS, CDR2 YYNGEE, per germline. This CDR3 contains 17 residues. V was clipped by 0 bases and J by 2 bases; unmatched bases: 7. TCRdb's copy holds only in-frame clones and misses some; the assay was immunoSEQ multiplex PCR. The repertoire holds some 130,000 clones, with roughly 81% as singletons. The genes are TRBV9 and TRBJ2-5, with 10 positions matching TRBD2. This clonotype originated in a human donor in a cohort sampled during active COVID-19. Source material: peripheral blood. The CDR3 bases are TGTGCCAGCAGCGTAGCGTTAGTAGCGGGGGGACAAGAGACCCAGTACTTC. Amino acids: CASSVALVAGGQETQYF.